This T cell receptor (beta chain) emerged from a study of blood T cell repertoires in COVID-19. Authors' data handling: Amplification of reference gene primers was used by the study to estimate nucleated cell counts. The method was immunoSEQ multiplex PCR; TCRdb's version includes in-frame clones alone and lacks a portion of them. V, J and clone size are taken as reported in that table, and D and trimming were inferred from the DNA itself. This repertoire shows about 390,000 clones, 80% to 90% found once; its top ten account for 2% to 2.5%. The CDR3 spans 16 residues. Germline lookup yields CDR1 MDHEN and CDR2 SYDVKM. J was trimmed by 5 bases and V by 4 bases; bases with no gene match: 8.

This clonotype was sampled from a woman aged 60-70 years with COVID-19, enrolled during active disease. The chain combines TRBV28 with TRBJ1-4; 9 nucleotides agree with TRBD1. Sample: peripheral blood. The CDR3 region has the DNA TGTGCCAGCAGTTCACACAGGGGGCGAGGCAATGAAAAACTGTTTTTT. As protein: CASSSHRGRGNEKLFF.